This TCR beta chain was profiled in a study of CD8 T cells in ankylosing spondylitis. Points from the study as a whole: The study looked at matched synovial fluid samples from ankylosing spondylitis patients. Disease-linked clones were reported to be significantly enriched there. Several highly homologous variants made up a TCR beta motif, and this motif appeared characteristic of ankylosing spondylitis blood.

The CDR3 is made up of 12 amino acids. Germline CDR1 reads SQVTM; CDR2 reads ANQGSEA. Between the trimmed V and J ends, which lost 4 bases and 7 bases, there was a span of 14 bases. This clonotype was detected many times. What it binds is not known. Generation of TCR beta libraries employed quantitative 5'-RACE incorporating molecular barcodes. TCRdb redid the calling of the 5' RACE reads with MiXCR, one entry per CDR3 protein. This table has 700,000 to 850,000 distinct CDR3 sequences, roughly 10% appearing once. What was sequenced was blood, either unsorted or a sorted T cell fraction (not recorded which). This chain uses TRBV29-1 with TRBJ2-7; D remains ambiguous. The clonotype originates from a male donor with ankylosing spondylitis. CDR3 region: CSVGVQVGEQYF. In DNA, the CDR3 is TGCAGCGTTGGAGTCCAGGTCGGTGAGCAGTACTTC.